This T cell receptor beta chain was recorded in a study of cytomegalovirus exposure and HLA in healthy donors. The study's findings and limits: Later on, an analysis found that several of the most significant clusters appeared to be linked to common viral pathogens, which included parvovirus B19. Versus the approximately 700-donor mean, an Asian-associated ancestry cluster reportedly showed fewer N-insertions in a later analysis. In a later analysis, 17,000 or so TCR beta sequences were associated with HLA alleles at 0.05 false discovery rate.

Details on this clone: Antigen: not known.

A multiplex PCR was run with 60 Vbeta primers and 13 Jbeta primers. Per the study methods: In a later analysis, of tens of millions of unique beta chains, about 12 million appeared in at least two donors. TCRdb's table, derived via immunoSEQ multiplex PCR, lists solely in-frame clones and lacks some. V and J calls and clone size come straight from that table; D and trimming were deduced from the DNA. The data show approximately 97,000 clones, around 81% seen once. Germline V gene sequence: CDR1 MDHEN, CDR2 SYDVKM. The CDR3 is 15 residues long. Losses at the gene ends were 7 bases for V and 4 bases for J; bases not matched to a gene: 6.

The sequencing input was PBMCs. The chain combines TRBV28 with TRBJ1-5, with 11 bases matching TRBD1. This sequence originates from a woman in her 70s in good health and CMV-seropositive. CDR3 sequence reads: CASTSGTGGNQPQHF. The CDR3 DNA is TGTGCCAGCACCAGCGGGACAGGGGGGAATCAGCCCCAGCATTTT. Supplemented by reference TRBV28 and TRBJ1-5, the full variable domain reads DVKVTQSSRYLVKRTGEKVFLECVQDMDHENMFWYRQDPGLGLRLIYFSYDVKMKEKGDIPEGYSVSREKKERFSLILESASTNQTSMYLCASTSGTGGNQPQHFGDGTRLSIL.